Below are 15 T cell receptor beta chains sequenced from a single sample in a study of CD8+CD57+ T cells in acquired aplastic anemia. The template used for profiling TCR beta VDJ and CDR3 was genomic DNA. TCRdb recomputed calls from the reads with MiXCR, one row per CDR3 protein. The sample contains some 190,000 distinct CDR3 sequences, less than 55% of which appear only once. The specimen sequenced was sorted CD4+, CD8+, or CD8+CD57+ T cells (not recorded which) from PBMCs. These receptors came from a human donor in good health.

V and J are TRBV20-1 and TRBJ2-3; 8 bases are shared with TRBD2. Trimming took 3 bases from V and 2 from J; bases not matched to a gene: 10. The germline V gene encodes CDR1 DFQATT and CDR2 SNEGSKA (reference sequence). This CDR3 has 16 residues. The CDR3 loop reads CSARGSERETTDTQYF. The CDR3 DNA reads TGCAGTGCTAGGGGATCGGAGCGGGAGACCACAGATACGCAGTATTTT.

This clonotype was recorded many times. This rearrangement joins TRBV12-3 or TRBV12-4 to TRBJ2-5; D perhaps matches TRBD2 (6 bases). The germline V and J ends were trimmed by 2 bases and 5 bases, with 12 bases remaining between them. The CDR3 sequence is 14 residues long. CDR3 nucleotides: TGTGCCAGCAGTTTATCTGGAGGGGCGGAGACCCAGTACTTC. It translates to CASSLSGGAETQYF.

The table lists this clonotype with a few counts. This sequence joins TRBV7-8 and TRBJ2-7; D is perhaps TRBD2 (5 bases). Germline loops: CDR1 SGHVS, CDR2 FQNEAQ. The CDR3 spans 14 residues. V dropped 0 bases and J dropped 3 bases, with 9 bases sitting between them. CDR3 sequence: CASSLATSGYEQYF. CDR3 DNA sequence: TGTGCCAGCAGCTTAGCGACGAGCGGCTACGAGCAGTACTTC. The variable domain in full, with the rest retrieved from reference TRBV7-8 and TRBJ2-7, is GAGVSQSPRYKVAKRGQDVALRCDPISGHVSLFWYQQALGQGPEFLTYFQNEAQLDKSGLPSDRFFAERPEGSVSTLKIQRTQQEDSAVYLCASSLATSGYEQYFGPGTRLTVT.

V gene TRBV29-1 combines with J gene TRBJ1-2, with D perhaps TRBD1 (5 bases). The CDR3 has 12 residues. Germline V CDR1 and CDR2: SQVTM, ANQGSEA. The V gene lost 7 bases and the J gene lost 6 bases, with 15 bases spanning the gap. CDR3 amino acids: CSAGRDGNGYTF. The CDR3 DNA sequence: TGCAGCGCCGGCAGGGACGGGAATGGCTACACCTTC. Full variable domain (remainder filled in from reference TRBV29-1 and TRBJ1-2): SAVISQKPSRDICQRGTSLTIQCQVDSQVTMMFWYRQQPGQSLTLIATANQGSEATYESGFVIDKFPISRPNLTFSTLTVSNMSPEDSSIYLCSAGRDGNGYTFGSGTRLTVV.

The gene calls are TRBV19 and TRBJ2-7; D is possibly TRBD1 (6 bases). V lost 2 bases and J 6 bases, leaving 8 bases between the germline ends. There are 12 residues in the CDR3. Germline assignment: CDR1 LNHDA and CDR2 SQIVND (reference sequence). CDR3 bases: TGTGCCAGTAGTATACAAGGGGGCGAGCAGTACTTC. Its translation: CASSIQGGEQYF.

This clonotype was observed a few times. The CDR3 loop reads CASSMDREKDGYTF. The CDR3 DNA reads TGTGCCAGCTCAATGGACAGGGAGAAGGATGGCTACACCTTC. The V gene is TRBV18, the J gene TRBJ1-2; TRBD1 matches 8 bases. V was pared by 5 bases and J by 6 bases, with 8 bases of the junction left unmatched. CDR1 is KGHSH, CDR2 LQKENI, per germline. The CDR3 length is 14 residues.

V gene TRBV19 combines with J gene TRBJ2-1; 7 nucleotides agree with TRBD1. V lost 7 bases and J lost 6; bases outside the gene matches: 3. Germline CDR1 is LNHDA and CDR2 is SQIVND (reference sequence). This CDR3 spans 12 amino acids. CDR3 sequence (DNA): TGTGCCAGTAACGACAGGGTCAATGAGCAGTTCTTC. This sequence encodes CASNDRVNEQFF.

The CDR3: CATSGAQGYGNQPQHF. In DNA, the CDR3 is TGTGCCACCAGTGGGGCCCAGGGATATGGCAATCAGCCCCAGCATTTT. J is TRBJ1-5 and V is TRBV24-1; the D gene is possibly TRBD1 (5 bases). The ends were cut back, 5 bases at V and 2 bases at J, with 15 bases in the middle. CDR1 and CDR2 from the germline V gene are KGHDR and SFDVKD. CDR3 size: 16 residues.

This clonotype was counted many times. The chain joins TRBV20-1 to TRBJ2-5; 12 bases align to TRBD2. Germline-derived CDR1 and CDR2 are DFQATT and SNEGSKA (reference sequence). Unmatched junction bases numbered 8, after V lost 4 bases and J lost 2 bases. CDR3 size: 16 residues. CDR3 residues: CSATSGRARDQETQYF. The CDR3 DNA follows: TGCAGTGCTACTAGCGGGAGGGCCCGGGATCAAGAGACCCAGTACTTC.

Many counts were recorded for this clonotype. This rearrangement joins TRBV19 to TRBJ2-6; 7 bases agree with TRBD2. From germline, CDR1 is LNHDA and CDR2 SQIVND (reference sequence). The CDR3 contains 16 residues. The ends lost 3 bases at V and 2 bases at J; junction bases unmatched: 4. CDR3 protein: CASSMGGFTGANVLTF. The CDR3 DNA reads TGTGCCAGTAGTATGGGGGGGTTTACTGGGGCCAACGTCCTGACTTTC.

The chain uses TRBV7-7 and TRBJ2-5; TRBD2 might be the D (7 bases). There are 15 residues in the CDR3. The V gene's germline CDR1 is SSHAT and CDR2 FNYEAQ (reference sequence). CDR3: CARDPGGGRRETQYF. In DNA form, the CDR3 reads TGTGCTAGAGATCCGGGGGGCGGGAGACGTGAGACCCAGTACTTC.

This clonotype turned up a few times. The chain couples TRBV10-3 to TRBJ1-6; D gene uncertain. The CDR3 sequence is 12 residues long. Trimming took 11 bases from V and 9 from J, leaving 14 bases between them. Germline V CDR1 and CDR2: ENHRY, SYGVKD. The CDR3 coding sequence is TGTGCCTCCAATGGCATGTCTTCACCCCTCCACTTT. Translation gives CASNGMSSPLHF.

Turning to this clonotype: The germline gene is not matched at one end of the junction; a read error may be the cause. This chain links TRBV10-3 with TRBJ1-1; TRBD1 matches 7 bases. Germline CDR1 ENHRY, CDR2 SYGVKD. The CDR3 consists of 15 residues. The CDR3 protein is CAISETQGKDTGAFF. CDR3 in DNA: TGTGCCATCAGTGAGACACAGGGGAAGGACACTGGAGCTTTCTTT.

At least ten counts were recorded for this clonotype. The chain recombines TRBV24-1 with TRBJ2-2; D assignment may be TRBD1 or TRBD2 (5 bases each). CDR1 and CDR2 from the germline V gene are KGHDR and SFDVKD. CDR3 length: 16 amino acids. V was shortened by 0 bases and J by 3 bases, with 10 bases between the two germline ends. CDR3 loop: CATSDLGARDTGELFF. In DNA, the CDR3 is TGTGCCACCAGTGATTTGGGGGCGCGGGACACCGGGGAGCTGTTTTTT.

The V gene is TRBV5-1, the J gene TRBJ2-7; 9 bases are a match to TRBD2. The CDR3 contains 15 residues. CDR1 is SGHRS, CDR2 YFSETQ, per germline. The ends lost 4 bases at V and 2 bases at J; junction bases unmatched: 7. In nucleotides, the CDR3 is TGCGCCAGCAGCGTCGGTAGCGGGAGTACCTACGAGCAGTACTTC. Its protein is CASSVGSGSTYEQYF. The full variable domain, its missing parts supplied by reference TRBV5-1 and TRBJ2-7, is KAGVTQTPRYLIKTRGQQVTLSCSPISGHRSVSWYQQTPGQGLQFLFEYFSETQRNKGNFPGRFSGRQFSNSRSEMNVSTLELGDSALYLCASSVGSGSTYEQYFGPGTRLTVT.